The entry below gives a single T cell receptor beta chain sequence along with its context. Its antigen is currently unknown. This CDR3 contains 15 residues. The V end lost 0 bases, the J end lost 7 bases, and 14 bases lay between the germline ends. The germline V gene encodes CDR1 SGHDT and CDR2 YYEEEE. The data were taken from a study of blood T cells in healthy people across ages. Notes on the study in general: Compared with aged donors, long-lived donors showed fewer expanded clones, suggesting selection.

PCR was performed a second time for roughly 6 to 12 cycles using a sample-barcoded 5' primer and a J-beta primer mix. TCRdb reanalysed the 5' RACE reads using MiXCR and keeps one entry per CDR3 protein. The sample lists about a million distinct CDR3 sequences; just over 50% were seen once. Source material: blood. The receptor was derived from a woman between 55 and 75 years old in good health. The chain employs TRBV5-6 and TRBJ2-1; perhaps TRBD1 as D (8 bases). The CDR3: CASSLEVQGGNEQFF. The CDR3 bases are TGTGCCAGCAGCTTGGAAGTACAGGGGGGGAATGAGCAGTTCTTC.